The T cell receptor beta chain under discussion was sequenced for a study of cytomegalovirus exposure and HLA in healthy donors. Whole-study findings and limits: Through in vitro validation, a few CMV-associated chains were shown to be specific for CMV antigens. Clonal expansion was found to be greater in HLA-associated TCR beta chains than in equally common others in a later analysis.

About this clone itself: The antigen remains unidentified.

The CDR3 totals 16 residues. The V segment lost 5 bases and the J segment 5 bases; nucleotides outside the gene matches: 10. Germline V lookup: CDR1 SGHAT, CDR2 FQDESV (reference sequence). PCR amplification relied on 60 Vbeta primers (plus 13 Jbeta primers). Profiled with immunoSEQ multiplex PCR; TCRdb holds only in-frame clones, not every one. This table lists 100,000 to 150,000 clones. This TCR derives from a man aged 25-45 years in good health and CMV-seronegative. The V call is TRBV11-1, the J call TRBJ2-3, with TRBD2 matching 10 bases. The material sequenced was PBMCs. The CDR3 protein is CASSPLAGVTQDTQYF. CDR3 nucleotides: TGTGCCAGCAGCCCCCTAGCGGGAGTAACCCAAGATACGCAGTATTTT.